The 20 T cell receptor beta chains listed next were all sequenced from one sample in a study of cytomegalovirus exposure and HLA in healthy donors. TCRdb's table, derived via immunoSEQ multiplex PCR, lists solely in-frame clones and lacks some. The sample has about 260,000 clones; about 90% are singletons. Material: PBMCs. The source of these receptors is a woman in her 30s in good health and CMV-seronegative.

The chain has TRBV11-3 and TRBJ2-7; D possibly corresponds to TRBD1 (6 bases). The CDR3 loop spans 16 amino acids. V lost 5 bases and J lost 2, with 19 bases in between. Germline-derived CDR1 and CDR2 are SGHNT and YENEEA. The CDR3 loop reads CASSPKITGIPYEQYF. DNA of the CDR3: TGTGCCAGCAGCCCAAAGATCACAGGGATTCCCTACGAGCAGTACTTC.

The rearrangement uses TRBV27 and TRBJ2-3; D is perhaps TRBD2 (5 bases). The germline V and J ends were trimmed by 4 bases and 2 bases, with 13 bases remaining between them. The CDR3 runs 15 residues. The germline gives CDR1 MNHEY, CDR2 SMNVEV (reference sequence). The CDR3 sequence: CASSWSGSYTDTQYF. The CDR3 bases are TGTGCCAGCAGTTGGAGCGGAAGCTACACAGATACGCAGTATTTT.

This clone was seen only once. The V call is TRBV19, the J call TRBJ1-1; tentative D call: TRBD1 (6 bases). CDR3 length: 15 amino acids. Germline CDR1 and CDR2: LNHDA and SQIVND (reference sequence). The V and J ends lost 4 bases and 2 bases respectively, with 14 bases between them. CDR3 sequence: CASSSSTGGNTEAFF. CDR3 in DNA: TGTGCCAGTAGTAGCTCGACAGGTGGCAACACTGAAGCTTTCTTT.

This chain links TRBV19 with TRBJ2-7, with D perhaps assigned TRBD1 or TRBD2 (5 bases each). V dropped 5 bases and J dropped 3 bases, with 11 bases sitting between them. The germline gives CDR1 LNHDA, CDR2 SQIVND (reference sequence). This CDR3 is 13 amino acids long. CDR3 sequence: CASSWGINYEQYF. The CDR3 DNA sequence: TGTGCCAGTAGTTGGGGGATAAACTACGAGCAGTACTTC. Looking up the rest from reference TRBV19 and TRBJ2-7 gives the full variable domain: DGGITQSPKYLFRKEGQNVTLSCEQNLNHDAMYWYRQDPGQGLRLIYYSQIVNDFQKGDIAEGYSVSREKKESFPLTVTSAQKNPTAFYLCASSWGINYEQYFGPGTRLTVT.

V usage is TRBV7-3 and J usage is TRBJ2-3; 7 nucleotides agree with TRBD1. The CDR3 has 15 amino acids. Germline trimming cut 1 base from V and 1 base from J; bases unmatched to any gene: 2. Per the germline V gene, CDR1 is SGHTA and CDR2 is FQGTGA. The CDR3 DNA sequence: TGTGCCAGCAGCTTAAGGACAGGCCGCACAGATACGCAGTATTTT. It yields the protein CASSLRTGRTDTQYF. The variable domain in full, completed from reference TRBV7-3 and TRBJ2-3, reads GAGVSQTPSNKVTEKGKYVELRCDPISGHTALYWYRQSLGQGPEFLIYFQGTGAADDSGLPNDRFFAVRPEGSVSTLKIQRTERGDSAVYLCASSLRTGRTDTQYFGPGTRLTVL.

This sequence joins TRBV10-3 and TRBJ2-1, with 9 bases identical to TRBD2. CDR1 and CDR2 from the germline V gene are ENHRY and SYGVKD. This CDR3 spans 15 amino acids. J was trimmed by 2 bases and V by 6 bases; bases with no gene match: 5. The chain's CDR3 is CAIRNSGSTYNEQFF. The CDR3 bases are TGTGCCATCAGAAATAGCGGGAGTACCTACAATGAGCAGTTCTTC.

This clone has just a few counts. V and J are TRBV5-4 and TRBJ2-7, with D perhaps matching TRBD2 (6 bases). Germline assignment: CDR1 SGHNT and CDR2 YYREEE (reference sequence). V was shortened by 0 bases and J by 6 bases, with 13 bases between the two germline ends. This CDR3 comprises 14 residues. This CDR3 reads CASSLGDTSTEQYF. In DNA, the CDR3 is TGTGCCAGCAGCTTGGGGGATACTAGCACCGAGCAGTACTTC.

This rearrangement joins TRBV28 to TRBJ2-7; tentatively, D is TRBD2 (6 bases). Germline V lookup: CDR1 MDHEN, CDR2 SYDVKM. This CDR3 comprises 18 residues. V lost 6 bases, J lost 0 bases, and 24 bases lay in between. This chain's CDR3 is CASSGPDGEVTLSYEQYF. The CDR3 DNA reads as TGTGCCAGCAGCGGACCCGACGGGGAGGTAACCCTCTCCTACGAGCAGTACTTC. The whole variable domain, filled in from reference TRBV28 and TRBJ2-7, reads DVKVTQSSRYLVKRTGEKVFLECVQDMDHENMFWYRQDPGLGLRLIYFSYDVKMKEKGDIPEGYSVSREKKERFSLILESASTNQTSMYLCASSGPDGEVTLSYEQYFGPGTRLTVT.

The chain joins TRBV27 to TRBJ2-6, with D perhaps TRBD1 (6 bases). Germline V CDR1 and CDR2: MNHEY, SMNVEV (reference sequence). V lost 5 bases and J 0 bases, leaving 23 bases between the germline ends. CDR3 length: 20 residues. CDR3 sequence: CASSAARGHKPHSGANVLTF. DNA for the CDR3: TGTGCCAGCAGTGCCGCCAGGGGCCATAAACCCCACTCTGGGGCCAACGTCCTGACTTTC. The full variable domain, rest sourced from reference TRBV27 and TRBJ2-6, is EAQVTQNPRYLITVTGKKLTVTCSQNMNHEYMSWYRQDPGLGLRQIYYSMNVEVTDKGDVPEGYKVSRKEKRNFPLILESPSPNQTSLYFCASSAARGHKPHSGANVLTFGAGSRLTVL.

V and J are TRBV6-6 and TRBJ2-2, with 9 bases that match TRBD1. J lost 5 bases, V lost 10 bases, and 8 bases had no gene match. Germline CDR1 is MNHNY and CDR2 is SVGAGI (reference sequence). The CDR3 spans 14 residues. CDR3 DNA: TGTGCCACTTTCGGGACAGGGTCGACCGGGGAGCTGTTTTTT. Protein product: CATFGTGSTGELFF.

CDR3 sequence (DNA): TGTGCCAGCAGTCCCCGTATCGCTAGCGGCAGTTTTACCTACGAGCAGTACTTC. This encodes CASSPRIASGSFTYEQYF. The chain joins TRBV7-8 to TRBJ2-7; 7 nucleotides line up with TRBD2. V shed 6 bases, J shed 2 bases, and the junction held 19 bases outside the gene matches. The CDR3 extends over 18 amino acids. Germline CDR1 SGHVS, CDR2 FQNEAQ.

This chain uses TRBV11-3 with TRBJ1-2; D is unclear. The CDR3 is 12 residues long. The V end was cut by 5 bases, the J end by 3 bases, with 7 bases between. Germline assignment: CDR1 SGHNT and CDR2 YENEEA. DNA of the CDR3: TGTGCCAGCAGCCCTCAGGACTATGGCTACACCTTC. Translation: CASSPQDYGYTF.

The rearrangement uses TRBV19 and TRBJ1-5; 9 nucleotides align to TRBD1. This CDR3 has 15 amino acids. Germline trimming cut 8 bases from V and 0 bases from J; bases unmatched to any gene: 5. Germline V gene sequence: CDR1 LNHDA, CDR2 SQIVND (reference sequence). The CDR3 sequence: CASRRTGDSNQPQHF. The CDR3 DNA sequence: TGTGCCAGTCGGCGGACAGGGGATAGCAATCAGCCCCAGCATTTT.

The J gene is TRBJ2-1, the V gene TRBV27; 13 nucleotides align to TRBD2. Per the germline V gene, CDR1 is MNHEY and CDR2 is SMNVEV (reference sequence). This CDR3 has 16 amino acids. V dropped 5 bases and J dropped 0; count of bases not matched to a gene: 1. The CDR3 sequence: CASSRTSGSSYNEQFF. The CDR3 nucleotides read TGTGCCAGCAGTCGGACTAGCGGGAGCTCCTACAATGAGCAGTTCTTC.

Of note for this clone: The same CDR3 arises from other DNA sequences in this sample as well. The rearrangement joins TRBV9 to TRBJ2-6; D unresolved. The V end lost 3 bases, the J end lost 1 base, and 5 bases lay between the germline ends. From germline, CDR1 is SGDLS and CDR2 YYNGEE. The CDR3 sequence is 14 residues long. The CDR3 DNA is TGTGCCAGCAGCGCAGGATCTGGGGCCAACGTCCTGACTTTC. Residues: CASSAGSGANVLTF.

The rearrangement links TRBV28 to TRBJ1-5, with 8 bases that match TRBD1. The CDR3 spans 15 residues. V lost 4 bases to trimming and J lost 6 bases; unmatched junction nucleotides: 8. The germline V gene encodes CDR1 MDHEN and CDR2 SYDVKM. The chain's CDR3 is CASSSAGTGIQPQHF. CDR3 coding DNA: TGTGCCAGCAGTTCAGCCGGGACAGGTATTCAGCCCCAGCATTTT.

The gene calls are TRBV4-3 and TRBJ1-2; possibly TRBD1 for D (5 bases). The ends were cut back, 1 base at V and 4 bases at J, with 7 bases in the middle. CDR1 is LGHNA, CDR2 YSLEER, per germline. The CDR3 has 13 residues. CDR3 region: CASSQGDGYGYTF. The CDR3 nucleotides read TGCGCCAGCAGCCAAGGGGACGGCTATGGCTACACCTTC.

The CDR3 region is CASSVGSGTWELFF. The CDR3 DNA is TGTGCCAGCAGCGTAGGATCAGGTACTTGGGAGCTGTTTTTT. The V call is TRBV9, the J call TRBJ2-2, with D uncertain. Germline V lookup: CDR1 SGDLS, CDR2 YYNGEE. This CDR3 has 14 residues. The V and J ends lost 0 bases and 9 bases respectively, with 12 bases between them.

This chain links TRBV7-9 with TRBJ2-7, with D maybe TRBD2 (6 bases). The V gene lost 3 bases and the J gene lost 5 bases, with 17 bases spanning the gap. CDR3 size: 15 residues. Germline V gives CDR1 SEHNR, CDR2 FQNEAQ (reference sequence). Here the CDR3 reads CASSFAGMGWHEQYF. The CDR3 nucleotides read TGTGCCAGCAGCTTCGCGGGAATGGGGTGGCACGAGCAGTACTTC.

The chain links TRBV28 to TRBJ2-1; possible D gene TRBD1, 5 bases. Per germline, CDR1 MDHEN and CDR2 SYDVKM. Trimming stripped 4 bases from V and 0 bases from J, with 13 bases between. The CDR3 is 16 amino acids. Here the CDR3 DNA reads TGTGCCAGCAGTTATTGGGGCCAGAGCTCCTACAATGAGCAGTTCTTC. Its protein product is CASSYWGQSSYNEQFF.